This TCR beta chain was observed in a study of T cells in Graves' hyperthyroidism and ophthalmopathy. Regions amplified from RNA transcripts were the TCR beta CDR3 regions. Carried out on the TCR CDR3, a first-round RT-PCR used the HTBI primer set. TCRdb ran MiXCR on the multiplex PCR reads and lists one entry per CDR3 protein. The table has 300,000 to 450,000 distinct CDR3 sequences, less than 15% seen once. Study observations and caveats: Ophthalmopathy was told apart from stable hyperthyroidism by a 13 V-J model.

Recently diagnosed hyperthyroidism of less than 2 months' duration affected patients aged 18 to 65. Investigators excluded patients with uncontrolled infection, other autoimmune disease, pregnancy or lactation. The PBMCs were taken from roughly 10 ml of fresh peripheral blood. Looked up from germline, CDR1 is SGHTA and CDR2 is FQGNSA. The CDR3 covers 12 residues. About this clonotype itself: Its antigen is undetermined. The junction does not match germline at one end; this may be a read error.

The genes are TRBV7-2 and TRBJ1-2; D is unclear. The receptor comes from a woman younger than 35 with Graves' hyperthyroidism. Input material: blood. The CDR3 DNA sequence: TGTGCCAGCAGCTCCGTGGGCTATGGCTACACTTTC. Translated, it gives CASSSVGYGYTF. Full variable domain (outside the CDR3, taken from reference TRBV7-2 and TRBJ1-2): GAGVSQSPSNKVTEKGKDVELRCDPISGHTALYWYRQSLGQGLEFLIYFQGNSAPDKSGLPSDRFSAERTGGSVSTLTIQRTQQEDSAVYLCASSSVGYGYTFGSGTRLTVV.